The source of this T cell receptor (beta chain) is a study of blood T cells in healthy people across ages. The second PCR ran roughly 6 to 11 cycles with a sample-barcoded 5' primer and J-beta primers. Every cDNA was tagged by a template-switch adaptor with 12 random nucleotides. MiXCR, run by TCRdb on the 5' RACE reads, gives a single entry per CDR3 protein. The data show 800,000 to 950,000 distinct CDR3 sequences, 29% seen once. Each donor had 8.5 to 10 milliliters of peripheral blood drawn. Total RNA was extracted at no less than 5.5 micrograms per sample. The CDR3 runs 14 residues. Germline assignment: CDR1 MDHEN and CDR2 SYDVKM. Between the trimmed V and J ends, which lost 2 bases and 10 bases, there was a span of 12 bases. The sample was also reused in another study, on T cells of mothers and their children. As that report states: Added by the second PCR's M1S primer were sample barcodes and 2-4 random nucleotides.

This chain joins TRBV28 and TRBJ1-6; D unclear. The TCR originated in a woman aged 40 to 50 in good health. Sequencing was done on a sample of blood. CDR3 bases: TGTGCCAGCAGTTTAATTCGTGGGTTCTCACCCCTCCACTTT. Translating it yields CASSLIRGFSPLHF.